Listed here are 5 T cell receptor beta chains from one sample, sequenced in a study of CD8 T cells in ankylosing spondylitis. Study findings and constraints: It appeared that ankylosing spondylitis blood was characterized by a TCR beta motif of about 8 highly homologous variants.

For these receptors, no antigen is known. MiXCR was run by TCRdb on the 5' RACE reads, yielding one entry per CDR3 protein. Seen here are roughly 700,000 distinct CDR3 sequences, under 20% observed once, and the top ten hold around 19%. Input material: blood, either unsorted or a sorted T cell fraction (not recorded which). The receptors come from a male donor with ankylosing spondylitis.

The chain has TRBV10-3 and TRBJ2-1; 12 bases align to TRBD2. Germline V CDR1 and CDR2: ENHRY, SYGVKD. CDR3 length equals 14 residues. J was trimmed by 9 bases and V by 3 bases; bases with no gene match: 3. The CDR3 DNA sequence: TGTGCCATCAGTGAACTAGCGGGGGGTAGTGAGCAGTTCTTC. It encodes CAISELAGGSEQFF.

The chain recombines TRBV2 with TRBJ2-7; TRBD1 agrees at 7 bases. Per germline, CDR1 SNHLY and CDR2 FYNNEI. After removal of 7 bases from V and 0 bases from J, the junction contained 6 bases not matched to a gene. The CDR3 spans 14 residues. In nucleotides, the CDR3 is TGTGCCAGCAAACAGGGGCCGGCCTCCTACGAGCAGTACTTC. Its translation: CASKQGPASYEQYF.

This clonotype was counted between two and nine times. This chain connects TRBV15 to TRBJ2-7; the match to TRBD2 covers 7 bases. The germline gives CDR1 LNHNV, CDR2 YYDKDF (reference sequence). With V trimmed by 1 base and J by 2 bases, 5 bases remained unmatched. The CDR3 has 15 amino acids. CDR3 in DNA: TGTGCCACCAGCAGAGTCCCTAGCGGAGCCTACGAGCAGTACTTC. Translated, it gives CATSRVPSGAYEQYF. The complete variable domain, with remaining parts taken from reference TRBV15 and TRBJ2-7, reads DAMVIQNPRYQVTQFGKPVTLSCSQTLNHNVMYWYQQKSSQAPKLLFHYYDKDFNNEADTPDNFQSRRPNTSFCFLDIRSPGLGDTAMYLCATSRVPSGAYEQYFGPGTRLTVT.

The CDR3 DNA reads TGTGCCAGCAGCTTTGGGGCCGGGACAGGGGTGGAAAAACTGTTTTTT. It encodes CASSFGAGTGVEKLFF. The chain employs TRBV5-6 and TRBJ1-4; 10 bases are a match to TRBD1. Germline CDR1 reads SGHDT; CDR2 reads YYEEEE. Trimming removed 2 bases from V and 8 bases from J; junction bases left unmatched: 9. The length of the CDR3 is 16 residues.

This sequence joins TRBV27 and TRBJ1-4, with 12 bases fitting TRBD1. Losses at the gene ends were 6 bases for V and 7 bases for J; bases not matched to a gene: 9. The CDR3 totals 16 residues. Germline V gene lookup returns CDR1 MNHEY and CDR2 SMNVEV (reference sequence). The CDR3 DNA reads as TGTGCCAGCAGGACCGGGACAGGGGGCATAAGTGAAAAACTGTTTTTT. This sequence encodes CASRTGTGGISEKLFF.